This T cell receptor (beta chain) was identified in a study of T cells in Graves' hyperthyroidism and ophthalmopathy. TCR beta CDR3 region amplification was performed from RNA transcripts. A first-round RT-PCR of the TCR CDR3 used the HTBI primer set. TCRdb processed the multiplex PCR reads anew with MiXCR; each CDR3 protein has one entry. Of about 500,000 distinct CDR3 sequences listed, about 45% are singletons. As for this clonotype: The antigen is not known.

Study findings and constraints: Classification by a 13 V-J model distinguished ophthalmopathy from stable hyperthyroidism. Onset of ophthalmopathy came a median approximately 6.9 months after the model predicted it.

This TCR was sampled from an adult woman with Graves' disease, either hyperthyroidism or ophthalmopathy (not recorded which). Sequenced input: peripheral blood or thyroid tissue (not recorded which).

The CDR3: CAISVAENQPQHF. In nucleotides, the CDR3 is TGTGCCATCAGTGTGGCGGAAAATCAGCCCCAGCATTTT. The rearrangement links TRBV10-3 to TRBJ1-5; no firm D call. Trimming stripped 4 bases from V and 4 bases from J, with 8 bases between. The germline CDR1 and CDR2 sequences are ENHRY and SYGVKD. The CDR3 has 13 amino acids.